A single T cell receptor (beta chain) is shown here with its context. The data derive from a study of human CD8 memory T cell subsets. The CDR3 spans 14 residues. Germline lookup yields CDR1 KGHDR and CDR2 SFDVKD. TCR beta libraries were made by UMI-labeled 5' RACE. TCRdb re-called the 5' RACE reads; every CDR3 protein appears as one record, without DNA. The specimen's table records around 11,000 distinct CDR3 sequences. This TCR was sampled from a human donor in good health. Source material: CD8+ T cells from PBMCs. The rearrangement joins TRBV24-1 to TRBJ1-5. CDR3 region: CATSDFLSNQPQHF.